The 24 T cell receptor beta chains listed next were all sequenced from one sample in a study of cytomegalovirus exposure and HLA in healthy donors. 13 Jbeta primers and 60 Vbeta primers were used for the PCR. Assay used: immunoSEQ multiplex PCR; TCRdb lists only in-frame clones, some missing. Among approximately 150,000 clones listed, approximately 80% were seen once. What was sequenced was PBMCs. The receptors here all came from a man over 45 in good health and CMV-seropositive.

The chain uses TRBV6-1 and TRBJ1-1, with D unclear. The germline V and J ends were trimmed by 7 bases and 1 base, with 16 bases remaining between them. Germline V gene sequence: CDR1 MNHNS, CDR2 SASEGT. This CDR3 region has 15 residues. For the CDR3, the DNA is TGTGCCAGCACCGTTAATCGGGAAAAGAACACTGAAGCTTTCTTT. It codes for CASTVNREKNTEAFF.

The J gene is TRBJ1-2, the V gene TRBV28, with 9 bases that match TRBD1. The CDR3 is made up of 19 amino acids. Germline CDR1 MDHEN, CDR2 SYDVKM. Trimming cost V 6 bases and J 2 bases; bases outside gene matches: 19. Written as DNA, the CDR3 is TGTGCCAGCAGCTCCCCGGGGGGGGACAGGGTTTCCCTAAACTATGGCTACACCTTC. Its translation: CASSSPGGDRVSLNYGYTF.

This chain uses TRBV5-6 with TRBJ1-4, with TRBD1 matching over 7 bases. The length of the CDR3 is 13 residues. Germline CDR1 is SGHDT and CDR2 is YYEEEE. After removal of 8 bases from V and 8 bases from J, the junction contained 9 bases not matched to a gene. Written as DNA, the CDR3 is TGTGCCAGTAAGGGGACAGCGGACGAAAAACTGTTTTTT. It codes for CASKGTADEKLFF.

The chain uses TRBV9 and TRBJ2-5, with a weak D call TRBD2 (6 bases). Germline CDR1 reads SGDLS; CDR2 reads YYNGEE. This CDR3 is built from 14 residues. V gave up 3 bases and J gave up 0 bases, with 9 bases separating them. The CDR3 DNA follows: TGTGCCAGCAGCGGCGGGACCGACCAAGAGACCCAGTACTTC. Residues: CASSGGTDQETQYF.

V gene TRBV29-1 combines with J gene TRBJ2-7, with no clear D. Trimming pared 1 base from V and 1 base from J, leaving 8 bases between. CDR1 and CDR2 (germline): SQVTM, ANQGSEA. The CDR3 length is 13 residues. This CDR3 reads CSVEVTASYEQYF. As DNA, the CDR3 is TGCAGCGTTGAAGTCACAGCTTCCTACGAGCAGTACTTC.

This clone came up a few times. The rearrangement uses TRBV7-9 and TRBJ1-3, with TRBD1 matching over 9 bases. The germline gives CDR1 SEHNR, CDR2 FQNEAQ (reference sequence). Losses at the gene ends were 4 bases for V and 0 bases for J; bases not matched to a gene: 4. The CDR3 covers 16 residues. CDR3 sequence (DNA): TGTGCCAGCAGCTCAGGACAGGGGCGCTCTGGAAACACCATATATTTT. Its translation is CASSSGQGRSGNTIYF.

The V gene is TRBV19, the J gene TRBJ1-2; unclear D gene. Germline V gene lookup returns CDR1 LNHDA and CDR2 SQIVND (reference sequence). The CDR3 totals 14 residues. V lost 6 bases to trimming and J lost 6 bases, with 17 bases between them. This CDR3 reads CASRRREGQDGYTF. CDR3 bases: TGTGCCAGTAGGCGGCGGGAGGGTCAGGATGGCTACACCTTC. The full variable domain, with the rest looked up from reference TRBV19 and TRBJ1-2, is DGGITQSPKYLFRKEGQNVTLSCEQNLNHDAMYWYRQDPGQGLRLIYYSQIVNDFQKGDIAEGYSVSREKKESFPLTVTSAQKNPTAFYLCASRRREGQDGYTFGSGTRLTVV.

This clone was counted a few times. V is TRBV7-3 and J is TRBJ1-3, with TRBD1 matching 7 bases. CDR1 and CDR2 from the germline V gene are SGHTA and FQGTGA. This CDR3 is built from 17 residues. V lost 5 bases to trimming and J lost 0 bases; unmatched junction nucleotides: 10. CDR3 in DNA: TGTGCCAGCAGCACCCGGACAGGCGCATACTCTGGAAACACCATATATTTT. Translated, it gives CASSTRTGAYSGNTIYF.

This chain links TRBV6-5 with TRBJ2-5, with 11 bases aligning to TRBD2. The V gene end was trimmed by 6 bases and the J gene end by 5 bases; junction bases not matched to a gene: 5. This CDR3 region has 14 residues. Germline loops: CDR1 MNHEY, CDR2 SVGAGI. This CDR3 reads CASSLAGGTETQYF. In DNA form, the CDR3 reads TGTGCCAGCAGCTTAGCGGGAGGGACTGAGACCCAGTACTTC.

The V call is TRBV5-1, the J call TRBJ2-1; D is unclear. The CDR3 totals 15 residues. V was cut by 0 bases and J by 5 bases, with 12 bases left in between. Germline V gene data show CDR1 as SGHRS and CDR2 as YFSETQ. The CDR3: CASSLALGSHNEQFF. The CDR3 nucleotides are TGCGCCAGCAGCTTGGCTTTGGGCAGCCACAATGAGCAGTTCTTC.

This rearrangement joins TRBV6-5 to TRBJ2-5, with 9 nucleotides matching TRBD2. Germline CDR1 and CDR2: MNHEY and SVGAGI. The junction had 4 bases not matched to a gene; V was cut back by 2 bases and J by 0 bases. The length of the CDR3 is 16 residues. The CDR3 reads CASSYGLAIHQETQYF. The CDR3 DNA sequence: TGTGCCAGCAGTTACGGACTAGCGATCCACCAAGAGACCCAGTACTTC.

The chain joins TRBV9 to TRBJ1-2, with D maybe TRBD1 (6 bases). In germline, CDR1 is SGDLS, CDR2 YYNGEE. The CDR3 is 14 amino acids. Deletions cut 3 bases from V and 6 bases from J, with 15 bases between. The CDR3 region is CASSGSQGINGYTF. The DNA of the CDR3 is TGTGCCAGCAGCGGCAGTCAGGGGATTAATGGCTACACCTTC. Combining the CDR3 with reference TRBV9 and TRBJ1-2 gives the whole variable domain DSGVTQTPKHLITATGQRVTLRCSPRSGDLSVYWYQQSLDQGLQFLIQYYNGEERAKGNILERFSAQQFPDLHSELNLSSLELGDSALYFCASSGSQGINGYTFGSGTRLTVV.

CDR3 loop: CASSPDSDNEQFF. DNA for the CDR3: TGTGCCAGCTCACCAGACTCAGACAATGAGCAGTTCTTC. This chain joins TRBV18 and TRBJ2-1; D is uncertain. The CDR3 contains 13 residues. CDR1 KGHSH and CDR2 LQKENI come from the germline V gene. The ends were cut back, 2 bases at V and 5 bases at J, with 7 bases in the middle.

This clone was picked up one time. The V gene is TRBV28, the J gene TRBJ1-4; 8 bases fit TRBD1. J lost 5 bases, V lost 4 bases, and 3 bases had no gene match. Germline V gives CDR1 MDHEN, CDR2 SYDVKM. CDR3 size: 14 residues. The CDR3 loop reads CASSSGQGNEKLFF. CDR3 sequence (DNA): TGTGCCAGCAGTTCCGGACAGGGAAATGAAAAACTGTTTTTT.

This rearrangement joins TRBV18 to TRBJ1-1; D unresolved. CDR1 is KGHSH and CDR2 is LQKENI in the germline V gene. The CDR3 is 14 amino acids. V lost 3 bases, J lost 1 base, and 9 bases lay in between. DNA for the CDR3: TGTGCCAGCTCACCCTCAGGCGCGAACACTGAAGCTTTCTTT. It codes for CASSPSGANTEAFF.

The chain links TRBV4-2 to TRBJ2-7, with D tentatively TRBD2 (5 bases). V was pared by 1 base and J by 7 bases, with 8 bases between. Per the germline V gene, CDR1 is LGHNA and CDR2 is YNFKEQ. The CDR3 is 12 amino acids. Here the CDR3 DNA reads TGTGCCAGCAGCCAAGTCGGGGAGGAGCAGTACTTC. Protein product: CASSQVGEEQYF.

The chain is built from TRBV11-2 and TRBJ2-7; no clear D gene. Germline CDR1 reads SGHAT; CDR2 reads FQNNGV. The CDR3 has 13 residues. The germline V and J ends were trimmed by 5 bases and 2 bases, with 10 bases remaining between them. The DNA of the CDR3 is TGTGCCAGCAGCCATCCAGGTACCTACGAGCAGTACTTC. Its protein is CASSHPGTYEQYF.

V usage is TRBV7-9 and J usage is TRBJ2-7; no reliable D call. V lost 2 bases and J 1 base, leaving 6 bases between the germline ends. This CDR3 is 13 amino acids long. The germline CDR1 and CDR2 sequences are SEHNR and FQNEAQ (reference sequence). CDR3 DNA sequence: TGTGCCAGCAGCTTATCACAGTCCTACGAGCAGTACTTC. Protein product: CASSLSQSYEQYF.

In its sample, this clone was seen a few times. The rearrangement joins TRBV28 to TRBJ1-1, with D possibly matching TRBD1 (6 bases). Deletions cut 4 bases from V and 1 base from J, with 19 bases between. Germline V gives CDR1 MDHEN, CDR2 SYDVKM. This CDR3 has 17 amino acids. In nucleotides, the CDR3 is TGTGCCAGCAGTTCCCCAGGGGAGGGGGGGCCGAACACTGAAGCTTTCTTT. Its protein is CASSSPGEGGPNTEAFF.

In nucleotides, the CDR3 is TGTGCCAGCAGGCTTCAGACAGGGTCCTACGAGCAGTACTTC. This translates into CASRLQTGSYEQYF. The rearrangement joins TRBV27 to TRBJ2-7, with 7 bases lining up with TRBD1. Germline-derived CDR1 and CDR2 are MNHEY and SMNVEV (reference sequence). With 6 bases clipped from V and 1 base from J, the junction kept 6 bases outside the gene matches. This CDR3 comprises 14 residues.

This chain connects TRBV5-6 to TRBJ1-3; 7 positions match TRBD1. Looked up from germline, CDR1 is SGHDT and CDR2 is YYEEEE. The CDR3 runs to 14 residues. Unmatched junction bases numbered 9, after V lost 4 bases and J lost 8 bases. In nucleotides, the CDR3 is TGTGCCAGCAGCCCGACAGGGCTTTTAGACACCATATATTTT. Translated: CASSPTGLLDTIYF.

The gene calls are TRBV20-1 and TRBJ2-7; TRBD2 might be the D (5 bases). The CDR3 consists of 11 residues. Germline V gives CDR1 DFQATT, CDR2 SNEGSKA (reference sequence). V was clipped by 6 bases and J by 4 bases, with 10 bases between them. CDR3 sequence: CSASGVYEQYF. Here the CDR3 DNA reads TGCAGTGCCAGCGGCGTATACGAGCAGTACTTC.

The V and J genes are TRBV27 and TRBJ2-5; 9 nucleotides line up with TRBD2. The J call may be incorrect, as the DNA end agrees better with TRBJ2-7. The CDR3 runs to 15 residues. The germline V gene encodes CDR1 MNHEY and CDR2 SMNVEV (reference sequence). The CDR3 DNA is TGTGCCAGCAGTTTGGCGGGAGGGTCGGCCTACGAGCAGTACTTC. Its protein product is CASSLAGGSAYEQYF.

The chain carries TRBV28 and TRBJ2-5, with 7 positions matching TRBD1. CDR3 length: 13 amino acids. CDR1 is MDHEN and CDR2 is SYDVKM in the germline V gene. The V and J ends lost 5 bases and 4 bases, in that order; junction bases with no gene match: 4. CDR3 in DNA: TGTGCCAGCAGTATCCGGGACAGAGAGACCCAGTACTTC. Translating gives CASSIRDRETQYF.